This T cell receptor (beta chain) was identified during a study of shared clonotypes between healthy human individuals. For the study at large: Per-donor plates numbered three CD4 naive, three CD4 memory, two CD8 naive and one CD8 memory.

The CDR3 sequence is 13 residues long. Trimming took off 6 bases at V and 3 bases at J, with 12 bases between the two ends. CDR1 MNHEY and CDR2 SVGAGI come from the germline V gene. This clone is a singleton in its sample. Its antigen is undetermined. Generated by immunoSEQ multiplex PCR, the TCRdb table keeps only in-frame clones and is missing some. The table shows about 640,000 clones, with more than 70% occurring only once. General observations from the study: Approximately 4.9% of naive CD4 clonotypes were shared across a few donors. Non-shared clonotypes had lower generation probabilities than clonotypes shared by all four sorted-subset donors.

The chain uses TRBV6-5 and TRBJ2-7; no definite D call. Sequenced sample: memory CD4+ T cells sorted from blood. The subset: CD45RA-negative fraction. The sequence was collected from a woman aged 25 to 39 in good health. The CDR3 DNA sequence: TGTGCCAGCAGGACCGTTGGGAACTACGAGCAGTACTTC. Encoded protein: CASRTVGNYEQYF.